This entry lists 14 T cell receptor beta chains sequenced from one sample in a study of blood T cell repertoires in COVID-19. Method: immunoSEQ multiplex PCR; TCRdb's copy keeps in-frame clones and lacks some. The table has 130,000 to 150,000 clones, about four fifths seen once. Material for sequencing was peripheral blood. The receptors come from a man between 65 and 85 years old who had recovered from COVID-19.

This clone was observed once. The chain uses TRBV12-5 and TRBJ2-1; D is perhaps TRBD2 (6 bases). Germline CDR1 and CDR2: LGHNT and FRNRAP. Trimming took 6 bases from V and 8 from J, leaving 23 bases between them. The CDR3 is 16 residues long. In nucleotides, the CDR3 is TGTGCTAGTGGCCCTGGAATCCGCGGGGCGGGTCATGAGCAGTTCTTC. Protein product: CASGPGIRGAGHEQFF.

This clone was seen only once. The chain joins TRBV6-2 or TRBV6-3 to TRBJ1-1, with TRBD1 matching over 8 bases. The junction had 5 bases not matched to a gene; V was cut back by 5 bases and J by 0 bases. Germline V gene data show CDR1 as MNHEY and CDR2 as SVGEGT. The CDR3 has 15 residues. CDR3 loop: CASSNRQGMNTEAFF. Written as DNA, the CDR3 is TGTGCCAGCAGTAACCGACAGGGGATGAACACTGAAGCTTTCTTT.

The chain carries TRBV9 and TRBJ2-1, with D possibly TRBD1 on 7 matching bases. The CDR3 consists of 14 residues. V dropped 6 bases and J dropped 9 bases, with 19 bases sitting between them. CDR1 and CDR2 (germline): SGDLS, YYNGEE. CDR3: CASTPPGQEGEQFF. The CDR3 DNA is TGTGCCAGCACCCCACCTGGACAGGAGGGTGAGCAGTTCTTC.

J is TRBJ2-7 and V is TRBV9, with 7 bases that match TRBD2. This CDR3 comprises 14 residues. V shed 0 bases, J shed 4 bases, and the junction held 4 bases outside the gene matches. Germline-derived CDR1 and CDR2 are SGDLS and YYNGEE. The CDR3 region is CASSVASGKYEQYF. CDR3 DNA sequence: TGTGCCAGCAGCGTAGCGAGCGGGAAGTACGAGCAGTACTTC.

Of note for this clone: The junction departs from germline at one end; a sequencing error may be responsible. The J gene is TRBJ1-1, the V gene TRBV7-8; TRBD1 matches 8 bases. The CDR3 is 12 amino acids. Germline CDR1 is SGHVS and CDR2 is FQNEAQ. The CDR3 nucleotides read TGTGCCAGCAGCCTGACAGGGGCGCGGTGGATCTTT. Protein product: CASSLTGARWIF.

The rearrangement joins TRBV24-1 to TRBJ2-3; D not resolved. V was trimmed by 3 bases and J by 1 base, leaving 7 bases between them. The length of the CDR3 is 14 residues. CDR1 and CDR2 (germline): KGHDR, SFDVKD. Here the CDR3 reads CATSDRSGTDTQYF. CDR3 in DNA: TGTGCCACCAGTGATCGGAGTGGCACAGATACGCAGTATTTT.

The V and J genes are TRBV4-3 and TRBJ1-2; maybe TRBD1 (6 bases). The ends were cut back, 5 bases at V and 2 bases at J, with 9 bases in the middle. CDR3 length equals 13 residues. Germline V lookup: CDR1 LGHNA, CDR2 YSLEER. The CDR3, as DNA: TGCGCCAGCAGCTCCCAGGGGAACTATGGCTACACCTTC. Its protein product is CASSSQGNYGYTF.

This clone came up a few times. The chain recombines TRBV12-5 with TRBJ2-1; tentative D call: TRBD2 (6 bases). CDR3 length: 15 residues. From germline, CDR1 is LGHNT and CDR2 FRNRAP. The germline V and J ends were trimmed by 2 bases and 7 bases, with 15 bases remaining between them. CDR3 DNA: TGTGCTAGTGGTTTGTACGGGGGAGGCACGAATGAGCAGTTCTTC. Translated: CASGLYGGGTNEQFF.

This clone was observed a handful of times. The chain combines TRBV18 with TRBJ1-1; the D gene is possibly TRBD1 (5 bases). V was pared by 1 base and J by 0 bases, with 12 bases between. CDR1 is KGHSH, CDR2 LQKENI, per germline. This CDR3 has 16 amino acids. The CDR3 sequence: CASSPQSGRVNTEAFF. The CDR3 nucleotides read TGTGCCAGCTCACCACAATCAGGCAGGGTGAACACTGAAGCTTTCTTT.

The rearrangement links TRBV5-1 to TRBJ2-1, with 10 nucleotides matching TRBD2. CDR1 is SGHRS, CDR2 YFSETQ, per germline. With V trimmed by 4 bases and J by 7 bases, 8 bases remained unmatched. The length of the CDR3 is 15 residues. The CDR3 DNA follows: TGCGCCAGCAGCCCAGGAGCGGGAGGGACGAATGAGCAGTTCTTC. As protein: CASSPGAGGTNEQFF.

This chain joins TRBV3-1 (or the pseudogene TRBV3-2) and TRBJ1-1; no reliable D call. Germline assignment: CDR1 LGHDT and CDR2 YNNKEL (reference sequence). Between the trimmed V and J ends, which lost 4 bases and 11 bases, there was a span of 17 bases. This CDR3 is built from 13 residues. Written as DNA, the CDR3 is TGTGCCAGCAGCCCCTACGCCTTAGCGCGGGCTTTCTTT. Protein: CASSPYALARAFF.

The CDR3 sequence is CASSSLSAKNIQYF. The CDR3 region has the DNA TGTGCCAGCAGCTCTCTTTCAGCCAAAAACATTCAGTACTTC. The V and J genes are TRBV27 and TRBJ2-4, with D unresolved. CDR1 and CDR2 from the germline V gene are MNHEY and SMNVEV (reference sequence). The CDR3 totals 14 residues. V was clipped by 6 bases and J by 0 bases, with 9 bases between them.

The rearrangement links TRBV18 to TRBJ2-2; the D is unclear. The germline V gene has CDR1 KGHSH and CDR2 LQKENI. This CDR3 is 17 amino acids long. Trimming took off 3 bases at V and 0 bases at J, with 14 bases between the two ends. The CDR3 nucleotides read TGTGCCAGCTCACCCTCGCCGCGCCCTCCGAACACCGGGGAGCTGTTTTTT. Translated: CASSPSPRPPNTGELFF.

The V and J genes are TRBV7-9 and TRBJ1-5; TRBD1 is a possible D gene (5 bases). The V gene's germline CDR1 is SEHNR and CDR2 FQNEAQ (reference sequence). CDR3 length: 16 amino acids. Trimming took off 3 bases at V and 2 bases at J, with 14 bases between the two ends. The DNA for the CDR3 is TGTGCCAGCAGCTTCCGGGGGGAATTTGGCAATCAGCCCCAGCATTTT. It codes for CASSFRGEFGNQPQHF.